Shown below are 11 T cell receptor beta chains from a single sample sequenced in a study of T-cell memory formation after mild COVID-19. TCRdb re-analysed the 5' RACE reads in MiXCR, keeping a single row per CDR3 protein. The sample carries 550,000 to 650,000 distinct CDR3 sequences, roughly 17% recorded once. The source material was PBMCs or a T cell subset sorted from them (not recorded which). The receptors were gathered from an adult woman who had mild COVID-19 (a few samples of this study predate the infection). Cell type and time point are not known.

The rearrangement uses TRBV20-1 and TRBJ2-7; D may match TRBD1 or TRBD2 (5 bases each). V was pared by 0 bases and J by 3 bases, with 18 bases between. Germline CDR1 DFQATT, CDR2 SNEGSKA (reference sequence). The CDR3 covers 16 residues. CDR3 residues: CSARDLGRARDYEQYF. The CDR3, as DNA: TGCAGTGCTAGAGATCTCGGCAGGGCGAGGGACTACGAGCAGTACTTC.

V usage is TRBV24-1 and J usage is TRBJ2-5, with 9 positions matching TRBD1. CDR1 and CDR2 from the germline V gene are KGHDR and SFDVKD. The J segment lost 3 bases and the V segment lost 4 bases, leaving 5 bases of the junction unmatched. The CDR3 spans 15 residues. The CDR3 loop reads CATSENRGRKETQYF. CDR3 DNA sequence: TGTGCCACCAGTGAGAACAGGGGGCGAAAAGAGACCCAGTACTTC.

This clonotype came up a few times. This chain joins TRBV3-1 and TRBJ1-2; 7 bases align to TRBD1. The V segment lost 3 bases and the J segment 4 bases; nucleotides outside the gene matches: 5. The CDR3 totals 14 residues. Germline CDR1 is LGHDT and CDR2 is YNNKEL (reference sequence). Here the CDR3 reads CASSHGRGSYGYTF. In DNA form, the CDR3 reads TGTGCCAGCAGCCACGGCAGGGGGTCCTATGGCTACACCTTC.

The rearrangement uses TRBV12-3 or TRBV12-4 and TRBJ1-2; 9 nucleotides align to TRBD1. This CDR3 contains 11 residues. The V segment lost 5 bases and the J segment 14 bases; nucleotides outside the gene matches: 6. DNA of the CDR3: TGTGCCAGCAGTAGAGGGACAGGGCAAACCTTC. Translated, it gives CASSRGTGQTF.

V usage is TRBV11-1 and J usage is TRBJ2-1, with 9 bases that match TRBD1. CDR3 length equals 15 residues. Germline V CDR1 and CDR2: SGHAT, FQDESV (reference sequence). J lost 6 bases, V lost 5 bases, and 8 bases had no gene match. In DNA, the CDR3 is TGTGCCAGCAGCCCTGGACAGGGGATATTCAATGAGCAGTTCTTC. Translating it yields CASSPGQGIFNEQFF.

Of note for this clonotype: A junction boundary mismatches the germline segment, possibly from a read error. The V and J genes are TRBV7-6 and TRBJ2-7, with TRBD1 matching 10 bases. The CDR3 has 14 amino acids. Looked up from germline, CDR1 is SGHVS and CDR2 is FNYEAQ. The CDR3 loop reads CASSLDRGLSEQYF. CDR3 sequence (DNA): TGTGCCAGCAGTTTAGACAGGGGGCTTTCCGAGCAGTACTTC. Combining the CDR3 with reference TRBV7-6 and TRBJ2-7 gives the whole variable domain GAGVSQSPRYKVTKRGQDVALRCDPISGHVSLYWYRQALGQGPEFLTYFNYEAQQDKSGLPNDRFSAERPEGSISTLTIQRTEQRDSAMYRCASSLDRGLSEQYFGPGTRLTVT.

This clonotype was observed a handful of times. V gene TRBV20-1 combines with J gene TRBJ1-2; tentative D call: TRBD1 (6 bases). CDR1 and CDR2 from the germline V gene are DFQATT and SNEGSKA (reference sequence). CDR3 length equals 13 residues. Between the trimmed V and J ends, which lost 2 bases and 4 bases, there was a span of 11 bases. In DNA form, the CDR3 reads TGCAGTGCTAGACCAGGGGCGATCTATGGCTACACCTTC. Translation gives CSARPGAIYGYTF.

This clonotype was observed a handful of times. The chain links TRBV7-9 to TRBJ1-1; the D is unclear. Germline assignment: CDR1 SEHNR and CDR2 FQNEAQ (reference sequence). The CDR3 has 11 amino acids. V was clipped by 7 bases and J by 4 bases, with 7 bases between them. The CDR3, as DNA: TGTGCCAGCAACGGAGGCACTGAAGCTTTCTTT. This codes for CASNGGTEAFF.

The gene calls are TRBV3-1 and TRBJ2-7; tentative D call: TRBD1 (5 bases). V dropped 0 bases and J dropped 6 bases, with 12 bases sitting between them. CDR1 and CDR2 from the germline V gene are LGHDT and YNNKEL (reference sequence). This CDR3 spans 14 amino acids. The CDR3 DNA is TGTGCCAGCAGCCAAGATTGGGGCCTAACCGAGCAGTACTTC. As protein: CASSQDWGLTEQYF.

This clonotype was observed many times. This chain joins TRBV4-1 and TRBJ1-6; no firm D call. V gave up 4 bases and J gave up 9 bases, with 16 bases separating them. From germline, CDR1 is MGHRA and CDR2 YSYEKL. This CDR3 contains 15 residues. Written as DNA, the CDR3 is TGCGCCAGCAGCCGCAATGAGGGAGGGCGTTCACCCCTCCACTTT. Its translation is CASSRNEGGRSPLHF.

This clonotype came up a few times. V usage is TRBV2 and J usage is TRBJ1-6; 8 bases line up with TRBD1. With V trimmed by 8 bases and J by 3 bases, 6 bases remained unmatched. Per the germline V gene, CDR1 is SNHLY and CDR2 is FYNNEI. The CDR3 is made up of 15 amino acids. In DNA form, the CDR3 reads TGTGCCAGCTTGGTCACAGGGGGCTATAATTCACCCCTCCACTTT. Encoded protein: CASLVTGGYNSPLHF.